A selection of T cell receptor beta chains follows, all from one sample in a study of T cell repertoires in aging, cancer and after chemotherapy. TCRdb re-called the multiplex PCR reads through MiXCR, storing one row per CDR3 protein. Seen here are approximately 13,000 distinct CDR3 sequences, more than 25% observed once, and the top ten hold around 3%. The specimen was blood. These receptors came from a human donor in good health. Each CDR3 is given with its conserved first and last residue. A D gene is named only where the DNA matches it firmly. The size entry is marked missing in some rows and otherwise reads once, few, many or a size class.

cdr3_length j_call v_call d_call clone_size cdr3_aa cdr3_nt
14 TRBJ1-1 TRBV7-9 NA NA CASSPSGLMNEAFF TGCGCCAGCAGCCCATCGGGACTTATGAATGAAGCTTTCTTT
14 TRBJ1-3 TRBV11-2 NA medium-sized CASSLGTPGNTIYF TGTGCCAGCAGCTTAGGAACCCCTGGAAACACCATATATTTT
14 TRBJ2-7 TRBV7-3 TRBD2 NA CASSLGGLGYGQYF TGTGCCAGCAGCTTAGGCGGACTAGGTTACGGGCAGTACTTC
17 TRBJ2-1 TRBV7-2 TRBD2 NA CASSQPEGLAGGLMTFF TGTGCCAGCAGCCAACCCGAGGGACTAGCGGGGGGTCTGATGACGTTCTTC
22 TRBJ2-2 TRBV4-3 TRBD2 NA CASSQELGVRTSGIVGTGELFF TGCGCCAGCAGCCAAGAGCTGGGAGTCCGGACTAGCGGGATCGTAGGCACCGGGGAGCTGTTTTTT
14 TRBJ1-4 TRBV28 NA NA CASSSRTTNEKLFF TGTGCCAGCAGTAGTCGAACAACTAATGAAAAACTGTTTTTT
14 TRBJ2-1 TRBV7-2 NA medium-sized CASTPGGWYNEQFF TGTGCCAGCACCCCCGGGGGCTGGTACAATGAGCAGTTCTTC
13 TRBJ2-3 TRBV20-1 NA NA CTLAGQGTDTQYF TGCACCTTAGCGGGACAGGGAACAGATACGCAGTATTTT
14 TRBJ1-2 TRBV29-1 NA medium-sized CSVSGANANYGYTF TGCAGCGTCTCCGGGGCCAATGCTAACTATGGCTACACCTTC
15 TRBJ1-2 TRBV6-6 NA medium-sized CASRTNREQNYGYTF TGTGCCAGCAGAACAAACAGGGAGCAGAACTATGGCTACACCTTC
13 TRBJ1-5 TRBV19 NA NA CASSLWGDQPQHF TGTGCCAGTAGCTTGTGGGGAGATCAGCCCCAGCATTTT
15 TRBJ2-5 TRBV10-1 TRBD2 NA CASSPKRGAGETQYF TGCGCCAGCAGCCCCAAGCGGGGGGCAGGGGAGACCCAGTACTTC
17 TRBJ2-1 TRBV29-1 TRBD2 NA CSVEGDQRGISYNEQFF TGCAGCGTTGAAGGGGACCAGCGGGGGATCTCCTACAATGAGCAGTTCTTC
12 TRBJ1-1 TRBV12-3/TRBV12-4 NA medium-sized CASSLRRTEAFF TGTGCCAGCAGTTTGAGGCGGACTGAAGCTTTCTTT
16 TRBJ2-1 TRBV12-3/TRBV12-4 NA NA CASSFLSGGRRNEQFF TGTGCCAGCAGTTTTTTGTCGGGGGGCCGGAGAAATGAGCAGTTCTTC
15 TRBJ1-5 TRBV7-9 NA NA CASSPQGLGNQPQHF TGTGCCAGCAGCCCCCAAGGCTTGGGCAATCAGCCCCAGCATTTT
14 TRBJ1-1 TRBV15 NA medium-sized CATSREVENTEAFF TGTGCCACCAGCAGAGAAGTAGAGAACACTGAAGCTTTCTTT
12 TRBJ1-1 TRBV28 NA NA CASSLAPIGAFF TGTGCCAGCAGTTTAGCCCCCATCGGAGCTTTCTTT
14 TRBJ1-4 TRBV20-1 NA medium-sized CSARDGGGYEKLFF TGCAGTGCTAGAGATGGGGGAGGGTATGAAAAACTGTTTTTT
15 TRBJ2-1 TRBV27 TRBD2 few CASSFVSGVYNEQFF TGTGCCAGCAGTTTTGTGAGCGGGGTCTACAATGAGCAGTTCTTC
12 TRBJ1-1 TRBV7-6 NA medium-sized CASSLVDTEAFF TGTGCCAGCAGCTTAGTGGACACTGAAGCTTTCTTT
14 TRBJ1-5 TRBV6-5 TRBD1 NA CASSYDRGNQPQHF TGTGCCAGCAGTTACGACAGGGGCAATCAGCCCCAGCATTTT
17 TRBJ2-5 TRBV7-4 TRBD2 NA CASSTGGTGGPMKTQYF TGTGCCAGCAGCACCGGGGGGACGGGGGGGCCTATGAAGACCCAGTACTTC
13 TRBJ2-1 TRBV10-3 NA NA CAISEVGNNEQFF TGTGCCATCAGTGAGGTGGGGAACAATGAGCAGTTCTTC
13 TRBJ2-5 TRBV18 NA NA CASSPTGQETQYF TGTGCCAGCTCACCGACAGGCCAAGAGACCCAGTACTTC
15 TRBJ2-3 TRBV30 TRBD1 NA CAWSRTGGMGDTQYF TGTGCCTGGAGTCGGACAGGGGGAATGGGAGATACGCAGTATTTT
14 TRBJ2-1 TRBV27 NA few CASSTPPRGGKQFF TGTGCCAGCAGTACTCCCCCCAGGGGGGGAAAGCAGTTCTTC
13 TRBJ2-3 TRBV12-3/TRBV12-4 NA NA CASTFASTDTQYF TGTGCCAGCACTTTTGCTAGCACAGATACGCAGTATTTT
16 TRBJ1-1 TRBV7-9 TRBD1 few CASSSGQAGRNTEAFF TGTGCCAGCAGCTCGGGACAGGCCGGTCGGAACACTGAAGCTTTCTTT
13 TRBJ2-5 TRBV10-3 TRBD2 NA CAISGEGRETQYF TGTGCCATCAGTGGGGAGGGGCGGGAGACCCAGTACTTC
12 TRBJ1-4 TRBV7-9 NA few CASSSLGEKLFF TGTGCCAGCAGCTCCCTGGGGGAAAAACTGTTTTTT
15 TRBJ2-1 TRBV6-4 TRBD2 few CASRAAGGKYNEQFF TGTGCCAGCAGGGCGGCGGGGGGGAAATACAATGAGCAGTTCTTC
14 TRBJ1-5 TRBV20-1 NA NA CSGELLSRGQPQHF TGCAGTGGTGAACTGTTGAGCCGGGGTCAGCCCCAGCATTTT
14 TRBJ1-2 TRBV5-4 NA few CASSLVAPNYGYTF TGTGCCAGCAGCTTGGTGGCTCCAAACTATGGCTACACCTTC
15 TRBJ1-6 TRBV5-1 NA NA CASSVFGQNNSPLHF TGCGCCAGCAGCGTTTTTGGACAGAATAATTCACCCCTCCACTTT
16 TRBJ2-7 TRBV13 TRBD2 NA CASSLPSGGVNYEQYF TGTGCCAGCAGCTTACCAAGCGGGGGTGTGAACTACGAGCAGTACTTC
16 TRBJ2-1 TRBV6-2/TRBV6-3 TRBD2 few CATSTRGADSYNEQFF TGTGCCACCTCGACGCGGGGGGCCGACTCCTACAATGAGCAGTTCTTC
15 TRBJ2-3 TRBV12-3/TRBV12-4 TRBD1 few CASSFVGTGADTQYF TGTGCCAGCAGTTTTGTCGGGACAGGGGCAGATACGCAGTATTTT
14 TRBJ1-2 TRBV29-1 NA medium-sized CSVDLGVVGYGYTF TGCAGCGTTGATCTAGGGGTTGTAGGCTATGGCTACACCTTC
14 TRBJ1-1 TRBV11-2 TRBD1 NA CASSHGQGRVLAFF TGTGCCAGCAGCCACGGACAGGGAAGGGTGTTGGCTTTCTTT
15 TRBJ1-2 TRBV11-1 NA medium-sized CASSLEAGANYGYTF TGTGCCAGCAGCTTAGAGGCAGGAGCTAACTATGGCTACACCTTC
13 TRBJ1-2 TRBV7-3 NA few CASSLTSGLGYTF TGTGCCAGCAGCTTAACGTCGGGGCTTGGCTACACCTTC
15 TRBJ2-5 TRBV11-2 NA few CASSLGRGPQETQYF TGTGCCAGCAGCTTAGGACGGGGTCCCCAAGAGACCCAGTACTTC
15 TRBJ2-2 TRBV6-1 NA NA CASRKEVGDGGELFF TGTGCCAGCAGAAAGGAGGTAGGGGATGGCGGGGAGCTGTTTTTT
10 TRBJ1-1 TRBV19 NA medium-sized CASSSAEAFF TGTGCCAGTAGTTCGGCTGAAGCTTTCTTT
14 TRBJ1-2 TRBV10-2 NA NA CASSESRTSDGYTF TGCGCCAGCAGTGAGTCGAGAACATCAGATGGCTACACCTTC
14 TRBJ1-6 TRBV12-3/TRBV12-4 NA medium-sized CASGAQGGRSPLHF TGTGCCAGCGGTGCGCAGGGAGGGCGATCACCCCTCCACTTT
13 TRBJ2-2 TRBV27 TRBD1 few CASRTGAAGELFF TGTGCCAGCAGGACAGGGGCAGCAGGGGAGCTGTTTTTT
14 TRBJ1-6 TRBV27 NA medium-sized CASSLRTPNSPLHF TGTGCCAGCAGTTTACGGACTCCAAATTCACCCCTCCACTTT
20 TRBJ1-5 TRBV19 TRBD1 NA CASSIVSKIWDRHSNQPQHF TGTGCCAGTAGTATAGTCTCAAAAATCTGGGACAGACATAGCAATCAGCCCCAGCATTTT
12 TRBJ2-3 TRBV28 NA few CASSELGDTQYF TGTGCCAGCTCTGAGCTGGGAGATACGCAGTATTTT
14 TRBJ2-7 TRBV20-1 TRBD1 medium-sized CSAWGQGASYEQYF TGCAGTGCCTGGGGACAGGGGGCCTCCTACGAGCAGTACTTC
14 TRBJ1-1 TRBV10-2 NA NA CASSEDGMKTEAFF TGCGCCAGCAGTGAGGACGGAATGAAAACTGAAGCTTTCTTT
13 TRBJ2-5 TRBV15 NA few CATSRGRSETQYF TGTGCCACCAGCAGAGGCCGGTCCGAGACCCAGTACTTC
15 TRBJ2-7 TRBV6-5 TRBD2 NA CASSLTSGGAYEQYF TGTGCCAGCAGTTTGACTAGCGGGGGGGCGTACGAGCAGTACTTC
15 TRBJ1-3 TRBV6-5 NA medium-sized CASSYRGYSGNTIYF TGTGCCAGCAGTTACCGGGGCTACTCTGGAAACACCATATATTTT
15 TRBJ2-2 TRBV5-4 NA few CASMEQGANTGELFF TGTGCCAGCATGGAACAGGGCGCGAACACCGGGGAGCTGTTTTTT